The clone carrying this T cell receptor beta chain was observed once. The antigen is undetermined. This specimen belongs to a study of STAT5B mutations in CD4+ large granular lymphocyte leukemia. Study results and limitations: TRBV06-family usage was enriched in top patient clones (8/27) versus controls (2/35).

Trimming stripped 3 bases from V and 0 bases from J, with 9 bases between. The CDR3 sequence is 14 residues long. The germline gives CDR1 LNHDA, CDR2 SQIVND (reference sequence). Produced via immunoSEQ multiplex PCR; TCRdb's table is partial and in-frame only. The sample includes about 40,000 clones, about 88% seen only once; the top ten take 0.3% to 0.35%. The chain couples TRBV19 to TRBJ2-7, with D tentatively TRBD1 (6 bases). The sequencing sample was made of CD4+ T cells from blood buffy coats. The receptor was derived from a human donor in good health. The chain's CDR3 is CASSMNRDSYEQYF. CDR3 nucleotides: TGTGCCAGTAGTATGAACAGGGACTCCTACGAGCAGTACTTC.